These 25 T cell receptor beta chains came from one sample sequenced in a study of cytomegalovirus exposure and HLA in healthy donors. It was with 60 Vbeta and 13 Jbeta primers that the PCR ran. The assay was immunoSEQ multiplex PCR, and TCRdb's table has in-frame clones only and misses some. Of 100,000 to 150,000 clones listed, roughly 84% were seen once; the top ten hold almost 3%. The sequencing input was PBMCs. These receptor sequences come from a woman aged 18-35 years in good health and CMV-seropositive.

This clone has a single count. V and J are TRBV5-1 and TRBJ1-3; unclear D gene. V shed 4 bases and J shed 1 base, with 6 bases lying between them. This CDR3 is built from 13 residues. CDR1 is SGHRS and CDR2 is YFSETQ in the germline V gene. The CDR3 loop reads CASSPLSGNTIYF. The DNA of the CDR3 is TGCGCCAGCAGCCCTCTTTCTGGAAACACCATATATTTT.

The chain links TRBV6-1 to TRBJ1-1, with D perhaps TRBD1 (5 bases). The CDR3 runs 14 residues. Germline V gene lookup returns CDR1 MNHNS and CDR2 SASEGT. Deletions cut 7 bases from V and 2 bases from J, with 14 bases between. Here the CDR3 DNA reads TGTGCCAGCACCTCCAGCAGGGTCAACACTGAAGCTTTCTTT. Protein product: CASTSSRVNTEAFF.

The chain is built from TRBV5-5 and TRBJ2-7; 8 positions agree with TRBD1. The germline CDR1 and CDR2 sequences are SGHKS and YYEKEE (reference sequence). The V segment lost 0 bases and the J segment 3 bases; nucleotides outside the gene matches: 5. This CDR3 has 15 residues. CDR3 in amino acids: CASSLAGTGYYEQYF. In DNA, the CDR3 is TGTGCCAGCAGCTTGGCAGGGACAGGCTACTACGAGCAGTACTTC.

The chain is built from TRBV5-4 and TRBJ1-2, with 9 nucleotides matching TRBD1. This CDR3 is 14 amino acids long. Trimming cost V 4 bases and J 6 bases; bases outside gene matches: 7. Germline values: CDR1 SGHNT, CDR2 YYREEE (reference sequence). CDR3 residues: CASSPPGTGNGYTF. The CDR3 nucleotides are TGTGCCAGCAGCCCTCCCGGGACAGGGAATGGCTACACCTTC.

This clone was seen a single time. CDR3 DNA sequence: TGTGCCAGCAGCTTGCGACTAGCGGGGACGTACGAGCAGTACTTC. This encodes CASSLRLAGTYEQYF. The V call is TRBV5-5, the J call TRBJ2-7; TRBD2 matches 11 bases. Trimming took 1 base from V and 4 from J; bases not matched to a gene: 4. This CDR3 is 15 amino acids long. Looked up from germline, CDR1 is SGHKS and CDR2 is YYEKEE (reference sequence).

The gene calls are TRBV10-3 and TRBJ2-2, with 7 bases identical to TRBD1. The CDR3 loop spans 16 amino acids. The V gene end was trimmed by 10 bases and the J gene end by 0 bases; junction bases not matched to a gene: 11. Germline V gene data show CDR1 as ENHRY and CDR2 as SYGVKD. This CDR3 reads CAKHRGLNSNTGELFF. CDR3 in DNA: TGTGCCAAACACAGGGGCCTAAATTCGAACACCGGGGAGCTGTTTTTT.

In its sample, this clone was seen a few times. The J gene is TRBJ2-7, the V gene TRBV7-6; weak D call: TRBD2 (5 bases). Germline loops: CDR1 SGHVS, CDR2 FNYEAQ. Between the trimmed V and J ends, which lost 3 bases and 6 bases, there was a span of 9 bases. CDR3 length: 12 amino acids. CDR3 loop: CASSFLASEQYF. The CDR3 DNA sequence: TGTGCCAGCAGCTTCTTAGCGTCCGAGCAGTACTTC.

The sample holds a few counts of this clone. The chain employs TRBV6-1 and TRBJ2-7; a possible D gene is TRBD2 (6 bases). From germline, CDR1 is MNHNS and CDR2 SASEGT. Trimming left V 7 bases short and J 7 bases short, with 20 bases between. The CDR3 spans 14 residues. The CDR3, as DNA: TGTGCCAGCATGGGCGGGCTAGCGACTCGGGAGCAGTACTTC. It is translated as CASMGGLATREQYF.

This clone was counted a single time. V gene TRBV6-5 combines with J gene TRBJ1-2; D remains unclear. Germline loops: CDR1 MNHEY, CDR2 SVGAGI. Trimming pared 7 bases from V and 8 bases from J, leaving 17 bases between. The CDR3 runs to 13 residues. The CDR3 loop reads CASISGSRGGYTF. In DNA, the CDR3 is TGTGCCAGCATCTCGGGGAGCCGCGGAGGCTACACCTTC.

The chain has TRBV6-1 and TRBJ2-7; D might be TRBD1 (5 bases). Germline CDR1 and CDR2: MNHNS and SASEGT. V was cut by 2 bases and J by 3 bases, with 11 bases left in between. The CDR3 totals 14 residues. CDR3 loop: CASSERPRDYEQYF. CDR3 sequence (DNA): TGTGCCAGCAGTGAACGCCCCAGGGACTACGAGCAGTACTTC.

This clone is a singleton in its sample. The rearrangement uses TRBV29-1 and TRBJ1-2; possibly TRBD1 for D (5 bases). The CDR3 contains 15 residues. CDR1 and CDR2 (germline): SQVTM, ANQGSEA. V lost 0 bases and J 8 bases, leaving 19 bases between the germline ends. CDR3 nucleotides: TGCAGCGTTGAAGAACAAGGAGGGCCGGGGCTCGGCTACACCTTC. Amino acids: CSVEEQGGPGLGYTF. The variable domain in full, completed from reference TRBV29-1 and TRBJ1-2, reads SAVISQKPSRDICQRGTSLTIQCQVDSQVTMMFWYRQQPGQSLTLIATANQGSEATYESGFVIDKFPISRPNLTFSTLTVSNMSPEDSSIYLCSVEEQGGPGLGYTFGSGTRLTVV.

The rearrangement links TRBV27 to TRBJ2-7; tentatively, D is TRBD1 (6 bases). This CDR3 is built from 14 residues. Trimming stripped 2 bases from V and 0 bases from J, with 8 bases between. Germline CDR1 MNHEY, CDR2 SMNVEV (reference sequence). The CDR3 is CASSLVGASYEQYF. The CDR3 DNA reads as TGTGCCAGCAGTTTAGTGGGGGCCTCCTACGAGCAGTACTTC.

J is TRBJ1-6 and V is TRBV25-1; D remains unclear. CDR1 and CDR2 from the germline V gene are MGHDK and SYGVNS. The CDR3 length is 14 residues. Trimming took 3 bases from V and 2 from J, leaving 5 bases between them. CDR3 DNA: TGTGCCAGCAGTGACAGGACCTATAATTCACCCCTCCACTTT. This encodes CASSDRTYNSPLHF. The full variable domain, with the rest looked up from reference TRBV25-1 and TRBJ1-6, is EADIYQTPRYLVIGTGKKITLECSQTMGHDKMYWYQQDPGMELHLIHYSYGVNSTEKGDLSSESTVSRIRTEHFPLTLESARPSHTSQYLCASSDRTYNSPLHFGNGTRLTVT.

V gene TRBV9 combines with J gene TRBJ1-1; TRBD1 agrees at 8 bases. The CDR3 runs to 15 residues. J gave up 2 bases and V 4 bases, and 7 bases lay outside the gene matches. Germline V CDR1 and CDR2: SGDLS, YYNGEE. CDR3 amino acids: CASSTLTGVNTEAFF. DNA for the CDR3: TGTGCCAGCAGCACCCTGACAGGGGTAAACACTGAAGCTTTCTTT.

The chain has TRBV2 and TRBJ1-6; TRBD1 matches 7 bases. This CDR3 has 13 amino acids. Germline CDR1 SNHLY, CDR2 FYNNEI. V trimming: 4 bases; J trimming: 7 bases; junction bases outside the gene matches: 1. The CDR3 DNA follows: TGTGCCAGCAGTGGGACAGGAAATTCACCCCTCCACTTT. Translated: CASSGTGNSPLHF.

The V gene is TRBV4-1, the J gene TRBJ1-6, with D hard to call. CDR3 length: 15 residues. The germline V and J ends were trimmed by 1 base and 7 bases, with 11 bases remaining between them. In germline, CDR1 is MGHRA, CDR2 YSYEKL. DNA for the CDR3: TGCGCCAGCAGCCAAGTCTTACCGGTAAATTCACCCCTCCACTTT. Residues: CASSQVLPVNSPLHF.

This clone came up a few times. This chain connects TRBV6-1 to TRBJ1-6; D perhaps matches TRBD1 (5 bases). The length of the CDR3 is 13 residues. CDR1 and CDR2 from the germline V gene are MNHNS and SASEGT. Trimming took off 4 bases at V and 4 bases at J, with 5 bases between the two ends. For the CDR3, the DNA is TGTGCCAGCAGTGGACAGTATAATTCACCCCTCCACTTT. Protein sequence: CASSGQYNSPLHF.

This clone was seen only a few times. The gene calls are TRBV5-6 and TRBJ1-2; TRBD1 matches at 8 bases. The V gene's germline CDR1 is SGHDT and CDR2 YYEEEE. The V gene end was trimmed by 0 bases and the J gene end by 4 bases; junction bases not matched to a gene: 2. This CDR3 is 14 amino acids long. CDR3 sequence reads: CASSLGQGTYGYTF. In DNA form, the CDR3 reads TGTGCCAGCAGCTTGGGACAGGGGACCTATGGCTACACCTTC.

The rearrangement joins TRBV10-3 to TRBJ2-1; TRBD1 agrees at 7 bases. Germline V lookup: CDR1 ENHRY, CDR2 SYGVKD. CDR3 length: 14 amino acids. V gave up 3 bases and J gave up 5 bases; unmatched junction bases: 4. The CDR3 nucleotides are TGTGCCATCAGTGACCGGACAGGACACAATGAGCAGTTCTTC. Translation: CAISDRTGHNEQFF.

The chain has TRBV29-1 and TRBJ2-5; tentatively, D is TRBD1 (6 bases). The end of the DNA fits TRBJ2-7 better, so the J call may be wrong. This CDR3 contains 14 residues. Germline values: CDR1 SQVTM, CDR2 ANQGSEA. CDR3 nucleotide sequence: TGCAGCGTAGCCGACAGGCTGGGGGTCTACGAGCAGTACTTC. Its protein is CSVADRLGVYEQYF.

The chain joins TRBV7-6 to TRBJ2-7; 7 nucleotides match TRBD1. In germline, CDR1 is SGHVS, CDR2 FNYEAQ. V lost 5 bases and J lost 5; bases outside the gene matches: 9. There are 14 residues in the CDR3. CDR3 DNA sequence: TGTGCCAGCAGCCCTATCCCTGGACAGGACGAGCAGTACTTC. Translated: CASSPIPGQDEQYF.

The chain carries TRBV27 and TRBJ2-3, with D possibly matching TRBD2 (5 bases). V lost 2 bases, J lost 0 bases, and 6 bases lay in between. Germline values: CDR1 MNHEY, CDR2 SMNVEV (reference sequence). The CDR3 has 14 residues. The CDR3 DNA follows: TGTGCCAGCAGTTTACTAGCAAGCACAGATACGCAGTATTTT. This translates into CASSLLASTDTQYF.

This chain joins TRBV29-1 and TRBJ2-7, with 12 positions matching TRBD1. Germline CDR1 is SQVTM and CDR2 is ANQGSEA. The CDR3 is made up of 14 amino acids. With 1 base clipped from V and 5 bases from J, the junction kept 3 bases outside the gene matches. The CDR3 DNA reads TGCAGCGTTGAAGGGGGACAGGGGGCAAACGAGCAGTACTTC. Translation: CSVEGGQGANEQYF.

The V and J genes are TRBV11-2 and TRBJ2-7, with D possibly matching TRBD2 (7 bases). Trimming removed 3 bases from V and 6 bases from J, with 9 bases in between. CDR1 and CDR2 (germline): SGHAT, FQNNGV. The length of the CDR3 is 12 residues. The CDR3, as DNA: TGTGCCAGCAGCTTGGGGGGGCCCGAGCAGTACTTC. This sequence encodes CASSLGGPEQYF.

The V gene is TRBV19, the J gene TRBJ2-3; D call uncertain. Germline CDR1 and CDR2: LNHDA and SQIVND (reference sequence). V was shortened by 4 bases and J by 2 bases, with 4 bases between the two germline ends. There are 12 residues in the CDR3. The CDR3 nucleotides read TGTGCCAGTAGTACCCACACAGATACGCAGTATTTT. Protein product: CASSTHTDTQYF. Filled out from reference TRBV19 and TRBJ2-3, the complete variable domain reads DGGITQSPKYLFRKEGQNVTLSCEQNLNHDAMYWYRQDPGQGLRLIYYSQIVNDFQKGDIAEGYSVSREKKESFPLTVTSAQKNPTAFYLCASSTHTDTQYFGPGTRLTVL.